This T cell receptor (beta chain) is from a study of spatial heterogeneity in lung cancer. Across the whole study: Detection consistently yielded more beta chains than alpha chains.

V was cut by 5 bases and J by 2 bases, with 16 bases left in between. Per germline, CDR1 SGHVS and CDR2 FQNEAQ. CDR3 length equals 16 residues. Described time point: sample taken at primary tumor resection. Tumor, nontumor lung or frozen PBMC supplied whole RNA, sequenced without sorting. Single TCR cDNA molecules each had their own unique molecular identifier. One entry per CDR3 protein results from TCRdb running MiXCR on the 5' RACE reads. Of fewer than 40,000 distinct CDR3 sequences in the sample, 7.5% were seen once. Ten or more counts support this clonotype. The specimen was PBMCs, collected at surgery. The clonotype comes from a male donor with early-stage non-small cell lung cancer. This sequence joins TRBV7-8 and TRBJ1-5; perhaps TRBD1 as D (6 bases). As DNA, the CDR3 is TGTGCCAGCAGCGCTACCCGGGGGGCCGGCAATCAGCCCCAGCATTTT. Its translation is CASSATRGAGNQPQHF. The full variable domain, completed using reference TRBV7-8 and TRBJ1-5, is GAGVSQSPRYKVAKRGQDVALRCDPISGHVSLFWYQQALGQGPEFLTYFQNEAQLDKSGLPSDRFFAERPEGSVSTLKIQRTQQEDSAVYLCASSATRGAGNQPQHFGDGTRLSIL.